These T cell receptor beta chains were read from a single sample in a study of blood T cell repertoires in COVID-19. Profiling relied on immunoSEQ multiplex PCR, and the TCRdb table lists in-frame clones only, not all of them. The sample records 55,000 to 65,000 clones, roughly four fifths being singletons. The sample was peripheral blood. These receptors were obtained from a man in his sixties with COVID-19, enrolled during active disease. CDR3s include the opening cysteine and the closing phenylalanine or tryptophan. D genes are given only for firm matches. A row's size may be missing; if present it is once, few, many or a size class.

D	size	V	J	CDR3	DNA
-	-	TRBV6-5	TRBJ2-2	CASTRGRTAPGELFF	TGTGCCAGCACCCGCGGACGGACAGCCCCCGGGGAGCTGTTTTTT
TRBD2	many	TRBV7-7	TRBJ2-2	CASSLAGGSTGELFF	TGTGCTAGCAGCTTAGCGGGAGGTAGCACCGGGGAGCTGTTTTTT
TRBD2	-	TRBV11-3	TRBJ2-3	CASSFWTSGRAQDTQYF	TGTGCCAGCAGCTTTTGGACTAGCGGGAGGGCCCAAGATACGCAGTATTTT
TRBD2	-	TRBV14	TRBJ2-5	CASSQGKSGGVKETQYF	TGTGCCAGCAGCCAGGGGAAAAGCGGGGGAGTAAAAGAGACCCAGTACTTC
TRBD2	-	TRBV5-1	TRBJ2-7	CASSLERGVRSYEQYF	TGCGCCAGCAGCTTGGAGCGGGGTGTGCGCTCCTACGAGCAGTACTTC
-	-	TRBV7-2	TRBJ2-1	CASSLALMAGADNEQFF	TGTGCCAGCAGCTTAGCGCTTATGGCGGGGGCCGACAATGAGCAGTTCTTC
-	-	TRBV15	TRBJ1-5	CATSRGGGSQPQHF	TGTGCCACCAGCAGAGGTGGGGGGAGCCAGCCCCAGCATTTT
-	-	TRBV7-2	TRBJ2-5	CASSPLAGGLWETQYF	TGTGCCAGCAGCCCCCTCGCCGGGGGGCTTTGGGAGACCCAGTACTTC
TRBD1	-	TRBV11-3	TRBJ1-2	CASSGGQGTPRSASGYTF	TGTGCCAGCAGCGGCGGACAGGGGACACCTCGGAGTGCTAGTGGCTACACCTTC
TRBD2	-	TRBV7-3	TRBJ2-1	CASSLSGSSYNEQFF	TGTGCCAGCAGCTTAAGCGGGAGCTCCTACAATGAGCAGTTCTTC
TRBD2	few	TRBV2	TRBJ2-1	CASLGTRKINEQFF	TGTGCCAGCCTCGGGACTAGGAAGATCAATGAGCAGTTCTTC
-	-	TRBV5-1	TRBJ2-1	CASSLGTFGGNEQFF	TGCGCCAGCAGCTTGGGAACCTTCGGGGGTAATGAGCAGTTCTTC
-	-	TRBV19	TRBJ2-4	CASRATNTGTKNIQYF	TGTGCCAGTAGAGCTACGAACACAGGGACCAAAAACATTCAGTACTTC
TRBD1	-	TRBV11-2	TRBJ1-3	CASSPAPAGGSSGNTIYF	TGTGCCAGCAGCCCAGCGCCGGCAGGGGGGAGCTCTGGAAACACCATATATTTT
TRBD2	-	TRBV7-9	TRBJ2-4	CASSQREGIDIQYF	TGTGCCAGCAGCCAGCGGGAGGGCATTGACATTCAGTACTTC
-	-	TRBV5-6	TRBJ1-2	CASTSGGLDYGYTF	TGTGCCAGCACCTCCGGGGGATTGGACTATGGCTACACCTTC
-	once	TRBV14	TRBJ1-1	CASSQQGNTEAFF	TGTGCCAGCAGCCAACAGGGGAACACTGAAGCTTTCTTT
TRBD1	-	TRBV6-4	TRBJ1-4	CASRKTGQSGELFF	TGTGCCAGCAGAAAGACAGGGCAAAGTGGGGAACTGTTTTTT
-	-	TRBV11-2	TRBJ2-7	CASSLIGGLREQYF	TGTGCCAGCAGCTTAATCGGGGGGCTAAGAGAGCAGTACTTC
TRBD2	once	TRBV23-1	TRBJ2-3	CASSPPRLSGLVDTQYF	TGCGCCAGCAGTCCCCCACGACTTAGCGGGTTGGTAGATACGCAGTATTTT
TRBD1	-	TRBV5-1	TRBJ1-5	CASSPTGGSYQPQHF	TGCGCCAGCAGCCCCACAGGGGGCAGCTATCAGCCCCAGCATTTT
TRBD2	-	TRBV7-6	TRBJ2-1	CASSSTSGSSYNEQFF	TGTGCCAGCAGCTCGACTAGCGGGAGCTCCTACAATGAGCAGTTCTTC
-	few	TRBV5-1	TRBJ2-5	CASSFISGPQETQYF	TGCGCCAGCAGCTTTATAAGCGGACCCCAAGAGACCCAGTACTTC
TRBD2	-	TRBV10-3	TRBJ2-1	CAINQLADNEQFF	TGTGCCATCAATCAACTAGCGGACAATGAGCAGTTCTTC
-	once	TRBV6-2/TRBV6-3	TRBJ2-1	CASSFSGHLRFF	TGTGCCAGCAGTTTCTCGGGACATTTAAGGTTCTTC
-	once	TRBV12-3/TRBV12-4	TRBJ2-3	CASSAQQGTQYF	TGTGCCAGCAGTGCCCAGCAGGGGACGCAGTATTTT
-	-	TRBV23-1	TRBJ1-1	CASSQSNPLMNTEAFF	TGCGCCAGCAGTCAATCGAACCCGCTAATGAACACTGAAGCTTTCTTT
-	-	TRBV6-5	TRBJ2-7	CASTGTGDYEQYF	TGTGCCAGCACGGGGACTGGGGACTACGAGCAGTACTTC
TRBD1	-	TRBV19	TRBJ2-7	CASSIFGTGYEQYF	TGTGCCAGTAGTATCTTCGGGACAGGCTACGAGCAGTACTTC
TRBD1	once	TRBV7-8	TRBJ1-1	CASSIRQGVNTEAFF	TGTGCCAGCAGCATAAGACAGGGAGTGAACACTGAAGCTTTCTTT
-	-	TRBV25-1	TRBJ2-3	CASSEFGGPSTDTQYF	TGTGCCAGCAGTGAATTCGGAGGGCCTAGCACAGATACGCAGTATTTT
TRBD2	-	TRBV6-5	TRBJ2-1	CASRGLGLANEQFF	TGTGCCAGCAGGGGACTAGGGTTGGCCAATGAGCAGTTCTTC
TRBD1	-	TRBV25-1	TRBJ2-7	CASSGGTGLLEQYF	TGTGCCAGCAGTGGGGGGACAGGGTTGCTCGAGCAGTACTTC
-	-	TRBV7-2	TRBJ1-4	CASSLGGAGNEKLFF	TGTGCCAGCAGCTTAGGAGGAGCCGGTAATGAAAAACTGTTTTTT
TRBD1	-	TRBV6-5	TRBJ2-7	CASRDRSAYEQYF	TGTGCCAGCAGGGACAGGTCCGCCTACGAGCAGTACTTC
-	-	TRBV19	TRBJ2-7	CASSRDLPYEQYF	TGTGCCAGTAGCCGGGACTTACCCTACGAGCAGTACTTC
TRBD1	once	TRBV6-2/TRBV6-3	TRBJ1-5	CASSTWTGGQPQHF	TGTGCCAGCAGTACTTGGACAGGAGGGCAGCCCCAGCATTTT
-	-	TRBV15	TRBJ1-4	CATSGSTNANEKLFF	TGTGCCACCAGCGGGTCGACAAACGCTAATGAAAAACTGTTTTTT
TRBD1	-	TRBV7-9	TRBJ1-2	CASSLSGGFNYGYTF	TGTGCCAGCAGCTTATCAGGGGGCTTCAACTATGGCTACACCTTC
-	-	TRBV5-4	TRBJ2-5	CASNRRGPGTQYF	TGTGCCAGCAACCGGCGGGGGCCTGGGACCCAGTACTTC
-	-	TRBV25-1	TRBJ1-3	CASSESLGLVGNTIYF	TGTGCCAGCAGTGAATCTCTGGGGCTTGTTGGAAACACCATATATTTT
-	-	TRBV29-1	TRBJ1-3	CSVEWEHAGNTIYF	TGCAGCGTTGAATGGGAGCACGCTGGAAACACCATATATTTT
TRBD2	once	TRBV9	TRBJ2-7	CASSVALAGEGKQYF	TGTGCCAGCAGCGTAGCTCTGGCGGGAGAGGGAAAGCAGTACTTC
TRBD1	-	TRBV5-6	TRBJ1-2	CASSPRQGASYGYTF	TGTGCCAGCAGCCCAAGACAGGGGGCTAGCTATGGCTACACCTTC
TRBD1	-	TRBV2	TRBJ1-6	CASRVPQGSPLHF	TGTGCCAGCAGGGTGCCACAGGGGTCACCCCTCCACTTT
-	few	TRBV30	TRBJ1-5	CACGRQPQHF	TGTGCCTGTGGGCGACAGCCCCAGCATTTT
TRBD1	few	TRBV5-8	TRBJ1-4	CASSQGWDRAEKLFF	TGTGCCAGCAGTCAAGGTTGGGACAGGGCCGAAAAACTGTTTTTT
-	-	TRBV27	TRBJ2-1	CASSPSDKMYNEQFF	TGTGCCAGCAGTCCGTCAGACAAAATGTACAATGAGCAGTTCTTC
TRBD1	-	TRBV6-5	TRBJ1-6	CASGGGGIVSPLHF	TGTGCCAGCGGCGGAGGGGGCATCGTTTCACCCCTCCACTTT